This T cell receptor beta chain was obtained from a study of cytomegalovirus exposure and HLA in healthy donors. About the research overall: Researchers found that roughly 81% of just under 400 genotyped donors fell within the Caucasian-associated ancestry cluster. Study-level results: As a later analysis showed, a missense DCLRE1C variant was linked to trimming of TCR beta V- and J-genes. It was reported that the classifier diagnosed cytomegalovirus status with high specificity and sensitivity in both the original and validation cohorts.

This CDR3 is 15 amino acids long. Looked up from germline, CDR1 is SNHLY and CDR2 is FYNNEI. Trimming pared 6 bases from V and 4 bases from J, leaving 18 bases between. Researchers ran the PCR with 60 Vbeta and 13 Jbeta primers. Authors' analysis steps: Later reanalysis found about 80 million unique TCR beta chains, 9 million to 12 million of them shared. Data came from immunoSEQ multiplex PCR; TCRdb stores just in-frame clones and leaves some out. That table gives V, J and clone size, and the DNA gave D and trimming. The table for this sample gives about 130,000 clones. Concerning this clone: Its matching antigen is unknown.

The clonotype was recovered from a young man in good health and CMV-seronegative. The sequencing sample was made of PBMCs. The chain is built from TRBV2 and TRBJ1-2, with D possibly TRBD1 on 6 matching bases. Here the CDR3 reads CASRGWGGRLYGYTF. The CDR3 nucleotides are TGTGCCAGCAGGGGGTGGGGGGGCCGTCTCTATGGCTACACCTTC.